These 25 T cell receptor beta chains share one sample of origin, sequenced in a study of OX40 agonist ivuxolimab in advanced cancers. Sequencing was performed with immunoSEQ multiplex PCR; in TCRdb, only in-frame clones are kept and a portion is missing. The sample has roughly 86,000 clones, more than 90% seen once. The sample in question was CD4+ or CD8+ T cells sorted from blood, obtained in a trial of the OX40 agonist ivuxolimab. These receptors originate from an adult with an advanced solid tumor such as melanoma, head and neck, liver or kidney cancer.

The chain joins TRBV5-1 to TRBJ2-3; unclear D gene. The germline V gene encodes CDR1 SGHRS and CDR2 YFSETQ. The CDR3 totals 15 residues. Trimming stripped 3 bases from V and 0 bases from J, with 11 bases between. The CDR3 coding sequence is TGCGCCAGCAGCTCTGATAGCCCTAGCACAGATACGCAGTATTTT. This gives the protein CASSSDSPSTDTQYF.

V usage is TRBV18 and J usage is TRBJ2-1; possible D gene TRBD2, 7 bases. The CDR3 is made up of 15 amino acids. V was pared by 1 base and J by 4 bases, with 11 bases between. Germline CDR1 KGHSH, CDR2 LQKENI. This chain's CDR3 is CASSPLGGEYNEQFF. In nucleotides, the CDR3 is TGTGCCAGCTCACCACTAGGGGGGGAATACAATGAGCAGTTCTTC.

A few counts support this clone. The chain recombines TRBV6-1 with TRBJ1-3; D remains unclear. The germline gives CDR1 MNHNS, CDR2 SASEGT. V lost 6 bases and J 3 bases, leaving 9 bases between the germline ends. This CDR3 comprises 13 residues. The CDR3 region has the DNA TGTGCCAGCAGGCAGACGGTTGGAAACACCATATATTTT. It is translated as CASRQTVGNTIYF.

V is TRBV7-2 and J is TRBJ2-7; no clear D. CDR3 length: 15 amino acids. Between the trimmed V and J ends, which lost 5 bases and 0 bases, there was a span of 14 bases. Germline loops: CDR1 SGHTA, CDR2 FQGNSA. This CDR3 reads CASSASDYLSYEQYF. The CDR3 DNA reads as TGTGCCAGCAGCGCCAGCGATTACCTCTCCTACGAGCAGTACTTC.

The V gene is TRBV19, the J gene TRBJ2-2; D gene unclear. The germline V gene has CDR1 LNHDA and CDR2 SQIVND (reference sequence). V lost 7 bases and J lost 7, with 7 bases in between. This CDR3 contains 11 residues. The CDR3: CASNRVGELFF. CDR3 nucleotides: TGTGCCAGTAATCGTGTCGGGGAGCTGTTTTTT.

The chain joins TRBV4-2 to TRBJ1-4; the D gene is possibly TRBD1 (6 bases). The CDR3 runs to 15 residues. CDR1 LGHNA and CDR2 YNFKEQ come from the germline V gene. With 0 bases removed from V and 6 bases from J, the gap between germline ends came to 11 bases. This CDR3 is CASSQDVGQDEKLFF. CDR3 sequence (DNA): TGTGCCAGCAGCCAAGATGTGGGACAAGATGAAAAACTGTTTTTT.

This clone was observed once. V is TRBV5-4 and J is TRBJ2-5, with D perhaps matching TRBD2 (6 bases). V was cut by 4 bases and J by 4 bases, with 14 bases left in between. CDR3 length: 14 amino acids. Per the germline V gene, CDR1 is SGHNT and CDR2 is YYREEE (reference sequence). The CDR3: CASSGKGGTETQYF. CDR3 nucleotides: TGTGCCAGCAGCGGGAAAGGCGGGACAGAGACCCAGTACTTC.

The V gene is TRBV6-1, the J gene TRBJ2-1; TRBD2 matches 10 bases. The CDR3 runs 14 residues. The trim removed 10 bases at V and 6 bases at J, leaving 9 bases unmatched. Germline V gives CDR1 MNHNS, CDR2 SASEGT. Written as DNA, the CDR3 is TGTGCCACCAGGGGACTAGCGAGTACCAATGAGCAGTTCTTC. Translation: CATRGLASTNEQFF.

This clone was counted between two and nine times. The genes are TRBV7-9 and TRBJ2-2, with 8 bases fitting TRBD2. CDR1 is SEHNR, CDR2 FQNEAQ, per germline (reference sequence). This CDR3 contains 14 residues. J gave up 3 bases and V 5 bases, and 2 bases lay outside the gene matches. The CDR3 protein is CASSMGLDTGELFF. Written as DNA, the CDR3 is TGTGCCAGCAGCATGGGACTAGACACCGGGGAGCTGTTTTTT.

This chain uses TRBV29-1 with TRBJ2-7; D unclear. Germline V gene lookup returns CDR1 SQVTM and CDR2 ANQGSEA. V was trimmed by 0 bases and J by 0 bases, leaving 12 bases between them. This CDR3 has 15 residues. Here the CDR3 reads CSVEDDSKSSYEQYF. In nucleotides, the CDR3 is TGCAGCGTTGAAGACGACTCCAAGAGCTCCTACGAGCAGTACTTC.

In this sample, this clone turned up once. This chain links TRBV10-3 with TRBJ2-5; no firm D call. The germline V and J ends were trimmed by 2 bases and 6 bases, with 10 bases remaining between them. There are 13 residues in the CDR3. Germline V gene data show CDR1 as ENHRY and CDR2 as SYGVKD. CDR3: CAISEASLKTQYF. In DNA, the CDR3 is TGTGCCATCAGTGAGGCTTCCCTCAAGACCCAGTACTTC.

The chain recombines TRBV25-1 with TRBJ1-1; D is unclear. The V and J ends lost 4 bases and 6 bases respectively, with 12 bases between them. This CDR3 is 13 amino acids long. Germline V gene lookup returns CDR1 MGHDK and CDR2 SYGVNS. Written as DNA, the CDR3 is TGTGCCAGCAGTGGGGTGACAACCTCTGAAGCTTTCTTT. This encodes CASSGVTTSEAFF.

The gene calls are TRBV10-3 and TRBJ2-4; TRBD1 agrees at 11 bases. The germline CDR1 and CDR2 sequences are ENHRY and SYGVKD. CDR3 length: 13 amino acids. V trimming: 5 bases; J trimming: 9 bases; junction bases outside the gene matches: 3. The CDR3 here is CAISPGQGGIQYF. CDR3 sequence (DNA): TGTGCCATCAGTCCGGGACAGGGGGGCATTCAGTACTTC.

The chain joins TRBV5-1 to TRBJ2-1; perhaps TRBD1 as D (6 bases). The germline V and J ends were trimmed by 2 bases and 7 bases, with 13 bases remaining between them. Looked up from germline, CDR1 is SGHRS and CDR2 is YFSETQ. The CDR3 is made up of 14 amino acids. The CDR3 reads CASSLMGAGNEQFF. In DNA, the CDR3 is TGCGCCAGCAGCTTAATGGGGGCTGGTAATGAGCAGTTCTTC.

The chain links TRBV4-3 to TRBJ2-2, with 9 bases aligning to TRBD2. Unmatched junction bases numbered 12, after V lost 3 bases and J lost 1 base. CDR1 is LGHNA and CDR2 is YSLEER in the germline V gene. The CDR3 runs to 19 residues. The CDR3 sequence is CASSHIFLRLAENTGELFF. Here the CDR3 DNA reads TGCGCCAGCAGCCATATATTTCTTCGACTAGCGGAGAACACCGGGGAGCTGTTTTTT.

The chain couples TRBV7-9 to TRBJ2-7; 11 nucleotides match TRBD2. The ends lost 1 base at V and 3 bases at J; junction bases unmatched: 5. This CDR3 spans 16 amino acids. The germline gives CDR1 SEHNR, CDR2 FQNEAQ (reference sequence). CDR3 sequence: CASSLVSGRAGYEQYF. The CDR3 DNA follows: TGTGCCAGCAGCTTAGTTAGCGGGAGGGCCGGCTACGAGCAGTACTTC. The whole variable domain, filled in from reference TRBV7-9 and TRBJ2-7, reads DTGVSQNPRHKITKRGQNVTFRCDPISEHNRLYWYRQTLGQGPEFLTYFQNEAQLEKSRLLSDRFSAERPKGSFSTLEIQRTEQGDSAMYLCASSLVSGRAGYEQYFGPGTRLTVT.

In nucleotides, the CDR3 is TGTGCCAGTAGTATAGATGGGATGAAGCCCCAGCATTTT. Encoded protein: CASSIDGMKPQHF. The V call is TRBV19, the J call TRBJ1-5; no clear D gene. The length of the CDR3 is 13 residues. Germline-derived CDR1 and CDR2 are LNHDA and SQIVND (reference sequence). V was cut by 0 bases and J by 8 bases, with 8 bases left in between.

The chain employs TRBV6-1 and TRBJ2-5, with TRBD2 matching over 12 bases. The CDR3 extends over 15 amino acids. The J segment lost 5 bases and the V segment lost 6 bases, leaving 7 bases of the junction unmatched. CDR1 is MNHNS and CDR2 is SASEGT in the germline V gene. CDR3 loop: CASRNLAGGGETQYF. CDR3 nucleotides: TGTGCCAGCAGAAATCTAGCGGGAGGGGGCGAGACCCAGTACTTC.

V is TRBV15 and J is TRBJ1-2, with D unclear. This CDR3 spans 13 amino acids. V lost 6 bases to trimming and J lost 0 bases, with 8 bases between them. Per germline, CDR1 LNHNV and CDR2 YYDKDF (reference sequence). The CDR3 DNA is TGTGCCACCAGTGACCCTCCTAACTATGGCTACACCTTC. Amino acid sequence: CATSDPPNYGYTF.

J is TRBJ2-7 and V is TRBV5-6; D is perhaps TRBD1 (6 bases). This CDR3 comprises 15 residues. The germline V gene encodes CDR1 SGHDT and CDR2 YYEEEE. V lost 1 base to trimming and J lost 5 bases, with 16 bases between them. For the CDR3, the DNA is TGTGCCAGCAGCTTGAGGTTAGACAGGTTCCACGAGCAGTACTTC. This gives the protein CASSLRLDRFHEQYF.

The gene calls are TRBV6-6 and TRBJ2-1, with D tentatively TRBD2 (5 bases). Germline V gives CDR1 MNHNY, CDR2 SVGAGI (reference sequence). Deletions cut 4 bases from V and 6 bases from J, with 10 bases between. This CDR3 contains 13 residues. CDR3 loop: CASSSRTGNEQFF. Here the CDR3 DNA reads TGTGCCAGCAGTTCCCGGACTGGCAATGAGCAGTTCTTC.

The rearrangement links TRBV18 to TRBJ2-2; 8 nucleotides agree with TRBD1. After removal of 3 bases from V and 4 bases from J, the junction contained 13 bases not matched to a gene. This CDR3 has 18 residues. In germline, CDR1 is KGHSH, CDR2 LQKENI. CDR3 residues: CASSPFGGQGVFTGELFF. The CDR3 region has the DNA TGTGCCAGCTCACCCTTTGGTGGACAGGGAGTTTTCACCGGGGAGCTGTTTTTT.

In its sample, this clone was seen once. The CDR3 spells CASSVDPLSGTPTDTQYF. The CDR3 DNA sequence: TGTGCCAGCAGCGTAGACCCTCTTAGCGGGACCCCCACAGATACGCAGTATTTT. J is TRBJ2-3 and V is TRBV9, with 8 positions matching TRBD2. The CDR3 sequence is 18 residues long. The germline V gene has CDR1 SGDLS and CDR2 YYNGEE. The trim removed 0 bases at V and 2 bases at J, leaving 11 bases unmatched.

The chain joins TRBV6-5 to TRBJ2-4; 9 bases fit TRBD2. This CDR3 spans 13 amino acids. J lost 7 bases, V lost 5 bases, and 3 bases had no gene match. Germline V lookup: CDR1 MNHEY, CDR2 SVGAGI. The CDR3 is CASSRGGGNIQYF. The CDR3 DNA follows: TGTGCCAGCAGTCGCGGGGGGGGGAACATTCAGTACTTC.

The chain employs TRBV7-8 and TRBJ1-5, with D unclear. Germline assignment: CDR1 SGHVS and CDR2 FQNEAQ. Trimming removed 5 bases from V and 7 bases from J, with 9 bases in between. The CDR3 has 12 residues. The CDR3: CASSLFDQPQHF. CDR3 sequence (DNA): TGTGCCAGCAGCCTTTTCGACCAGCCCCAGCATTTT.